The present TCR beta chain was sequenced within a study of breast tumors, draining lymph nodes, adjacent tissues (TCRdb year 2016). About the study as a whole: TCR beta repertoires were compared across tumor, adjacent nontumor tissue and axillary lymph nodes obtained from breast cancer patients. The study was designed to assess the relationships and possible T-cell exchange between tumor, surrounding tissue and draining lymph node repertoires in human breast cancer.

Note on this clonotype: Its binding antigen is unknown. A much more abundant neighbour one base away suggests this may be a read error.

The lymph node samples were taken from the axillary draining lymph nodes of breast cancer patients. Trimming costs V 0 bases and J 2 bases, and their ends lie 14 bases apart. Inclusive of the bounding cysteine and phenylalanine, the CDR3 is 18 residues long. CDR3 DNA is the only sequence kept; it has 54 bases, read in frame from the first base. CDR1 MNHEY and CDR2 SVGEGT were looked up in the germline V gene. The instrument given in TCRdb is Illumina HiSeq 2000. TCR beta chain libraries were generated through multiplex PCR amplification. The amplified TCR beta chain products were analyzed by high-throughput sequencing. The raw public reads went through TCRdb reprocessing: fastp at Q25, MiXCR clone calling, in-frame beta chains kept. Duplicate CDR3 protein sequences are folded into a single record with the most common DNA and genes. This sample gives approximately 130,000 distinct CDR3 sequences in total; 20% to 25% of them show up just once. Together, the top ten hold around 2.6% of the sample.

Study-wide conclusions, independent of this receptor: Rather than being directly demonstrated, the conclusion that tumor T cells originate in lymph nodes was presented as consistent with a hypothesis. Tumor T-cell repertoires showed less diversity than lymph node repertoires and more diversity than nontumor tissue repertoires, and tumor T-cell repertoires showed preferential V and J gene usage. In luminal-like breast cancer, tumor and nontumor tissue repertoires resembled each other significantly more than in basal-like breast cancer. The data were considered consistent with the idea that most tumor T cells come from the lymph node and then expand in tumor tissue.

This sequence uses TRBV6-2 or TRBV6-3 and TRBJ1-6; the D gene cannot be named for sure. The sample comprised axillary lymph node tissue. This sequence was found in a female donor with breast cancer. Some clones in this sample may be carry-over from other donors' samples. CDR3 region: CASSYSKSGPTYNSPLHF. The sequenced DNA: TGTGCCAGCAGTTACTCCAAGTCGGGCCCCACCTATAATTCACCCCTCCACTTT.